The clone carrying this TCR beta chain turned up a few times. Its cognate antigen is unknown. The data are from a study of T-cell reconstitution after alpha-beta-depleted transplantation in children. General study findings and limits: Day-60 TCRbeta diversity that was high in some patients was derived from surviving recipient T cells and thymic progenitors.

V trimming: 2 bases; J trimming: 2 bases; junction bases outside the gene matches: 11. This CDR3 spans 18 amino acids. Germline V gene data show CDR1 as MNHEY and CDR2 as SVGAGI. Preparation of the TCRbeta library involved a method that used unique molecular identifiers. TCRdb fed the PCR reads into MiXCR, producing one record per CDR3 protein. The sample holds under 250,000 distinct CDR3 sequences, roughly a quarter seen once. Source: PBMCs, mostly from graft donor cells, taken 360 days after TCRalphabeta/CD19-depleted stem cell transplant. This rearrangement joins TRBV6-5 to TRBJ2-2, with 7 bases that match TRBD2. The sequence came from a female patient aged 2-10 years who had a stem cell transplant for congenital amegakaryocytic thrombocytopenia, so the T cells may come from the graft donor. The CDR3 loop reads CASSYPSWGRANTGELFF. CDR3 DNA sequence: TGTGCCAGCAGTTACCCAAGTTGGGGGAGGGCTAACACCGGGGAGCTGTTTTTT.